This T cell receptor beta chain appears in the sequencing data of a study of T cell responses to AZD1222 COVID-19 vaccine (dated by TCRdb to the early 2020s). The study in broad terms: AZD1222 recipients whose second dose came at about 4 weeks and those whose second dose came at about 12 weeks were combined into one group, since spike-specific TCR depth and breadth did not differ between the two schedules. Trial participants were enrolled by age into subgroups of 18-55, 56-69 and 70-plus years, and approximately 150, 30 and 60 TCR-sequenced participants, respectively, were included in these subgroups. TCR sequencing was performed for roughly 250 trial participants, of whom roughly 200 were given two doses of AZD1222 and around 25 were given two doses of MenACWY control vaccine. Broad study findings and their caveats: Nearly half of unique spike-specific TCRs reportedly recognized epitopes outside regions mutated in the B.1.351 and B.1.1.7 variants. Vaccine-associated CD4 TCRs spanned the whole spike protein, with dominant responses in regions 160-218 and 743-854. After two AZD1222 doses, spike-specific TCR breadth and depth were significantly higher than at day 0 and than in MenACWY recipients. Because no day 14 peak-response samples were available, repertoires were characterized only after the peak T cell response. Conclusions about previously exposed vaccinees were limited because only six AZD1222 recipients were SARS-CoV-2 seropositive at baseline. The 56-69-year group was small, and its depth increase did not reach significance, likely because of low power. Most participants were white British and females outnumbered males, and the authors suggested that clonal diversity may have been underestimated.

As to this clone: Its antigen is currently not known. Per-base quality was not reported, and no clone a single base away is much larger than it.

At the junction V is shortened by 1 base and J by 7 bases, with 10 bases in between. From the cysteine up to the phenylalanine, the CDR3 has a length of 13 residues. The CDR3 DNA has 39 bases and is translated from base 1. The germline V gene (reference sequence) gives CDR1 as GTSNPN and CDR2 as SVGIG. Reading the label with the study, this specimen's time point is: baseline before first vaccination. Vaccinee samples came from UK trials COV001 and COV002, including a single-blind randomized controlled phase 2/3 trial of AZD1222 (ChAdOx1 nCoV-19) in healthy adults. For TCRbeta chain sequencing, PBMC samples were collected from trial participants at day 0 and at day 28 after the second dose. The CDR3 regions of human TCRbeta chains were subjected to immunosequencing. From the authors' description of their analysis: TCRs in the repertoires were matched against a reference library of SARS-CoV-2-specific TCRs that had been generated with the MIRA antigen-specificity platform. Breadth meant the fraction of unique TCRs that were SARS-CoV-2-associated, whereas depth meant the fraction of total T cells that were SARS-CoV-2-associated. Using the MIRA data, each spike-specific TCR was mapped to the spike region that the TCR reacts to and placed in a CD4 or CD8 class. Log10-transformed breadth and depth values were compared by one-way ANOVA with Sidak's multiple comparisons tests. The table was pulled from immuneACCESS by TCRdb, which kept in-frame rearrangements only. Such tables lose some clones; where checked, under half of the loss comes from unresolved V genes, and the rest has no known cause. V and J calls plus clone size are reproduced from that table; the DNA served to infer D and trimming. The sample contains some 180,000 clones, around 90% of them found a single time. Under 6.5% of the sample is taken by the ten largest.

This sample comprised peripheral blood, obtained on day 0 of AZD1222 vaccination. The sequence came from an adult in good health. The V and J genes are TRBV30 and TRBJ1-4; no D gene is confidently identified. The CDR3 in this case is CAWSEGGGEKLFF. The nucleotides are TGTGCCTGGAGTGAGGGAGGAGGTGAAAAACTGTTTTTT.